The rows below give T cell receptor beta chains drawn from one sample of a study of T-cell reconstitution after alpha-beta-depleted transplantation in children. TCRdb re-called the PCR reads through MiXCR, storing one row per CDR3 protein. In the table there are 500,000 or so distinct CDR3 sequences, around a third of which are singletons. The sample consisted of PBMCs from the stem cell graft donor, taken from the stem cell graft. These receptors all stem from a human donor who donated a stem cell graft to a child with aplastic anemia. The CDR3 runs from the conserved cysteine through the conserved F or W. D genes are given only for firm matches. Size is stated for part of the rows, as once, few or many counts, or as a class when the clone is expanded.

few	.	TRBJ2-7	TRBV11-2	TGTGCCAGCAGCTTAGTCGGGAGACGGTACGAGCAGTACTTC	CASSLVGRRYEQYF
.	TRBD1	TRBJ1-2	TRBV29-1	TGCAGCGTTCTAAGGGGGCAGGCGATCGATGGCTACACCTTC	CSVLRGQAIDGYTF
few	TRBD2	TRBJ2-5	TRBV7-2	TGTGCCAGCAGCGTTAGCGGGAGTTTAGTAGGGGAGACCCAGTACTTC	CASSVSGSLVGETQYF
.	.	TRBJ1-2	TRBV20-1	TGCAGTGCTAGAGATTTCGCCGCCGCCGTCCACACCTTC	CSARDFAAAVHTF
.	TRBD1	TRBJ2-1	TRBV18	TGTGCCAGCTCGGGACAGGGTAACAATGAGCAGTTCTTC	CASSGQGNNEQFF
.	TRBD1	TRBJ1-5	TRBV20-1	TGCTGTGCTAGAGCTATACAGGGGTTTCCTAGCAATCAGCCCCAGCATTTT	CCARAIQGFPSNQPQHF
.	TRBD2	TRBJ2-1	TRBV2	TGTGCCAGCAGTGAAGGACAGCTAGCGGGAGGGGATGAGCAGTTCTTC	CASSEGQLAGGDEQFF
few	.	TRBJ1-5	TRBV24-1	TGTGCCACCGGGGACCAGGGACCTTCGGGACAGCCCCAGCATTTT	CATGDQGPSGQPQHF
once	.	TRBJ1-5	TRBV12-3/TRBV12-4	TGTGCCAGCAGTTCCTCCGGTCACGGGCCAAATCAGCCCCAGCATTTT	CASSSSGHGPNQPQHF
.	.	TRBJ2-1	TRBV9	TGTGCCAGCAGCAAAGGACGCGGAACAGCCTACAATGAGCAGTTCTTC	CASSKGRGTAYNEQFF
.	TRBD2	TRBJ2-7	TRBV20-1	TGCAGTGCCCTTTCTCTAGCGGGACAGTACTTC	CSALSLAGQYF
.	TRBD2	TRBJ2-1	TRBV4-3	TGCGCCAGCAGCCAAACTAGCGGGATGATGCTGTTCTTC	CASSQTSGMMLFF
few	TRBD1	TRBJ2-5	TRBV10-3	TGTGCCATCAGTCGAGGGACAGGGGAAGAGACCCAGTACTTC	CAISRGTGEETQYF
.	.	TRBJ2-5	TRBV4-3	TGCGCCAGCAGCCAAGATCTGGCGGGTACAGCAGAGACCCAGTACTTC	CASSQDLAGTAETQYF
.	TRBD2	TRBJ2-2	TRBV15	TGTGCCACCAGCAGAGATCCTAGGACTAGCGGGAGCACCGGGGAGCTGTTTTTT	CATSRDPRTSGSTGELFF
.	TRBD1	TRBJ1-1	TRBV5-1	TGCGCCAGCAGCTTGTCGCAGGGGGGCACTGAAGCTTTCTTT	CASSLSQGGTEAFF
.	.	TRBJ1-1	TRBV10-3	TGTGCCATCAGGGGAGACAGCCGGAACACTGAAGCTTTCTTT	CAIRGDSRNTEAFF
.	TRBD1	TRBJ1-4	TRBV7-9	TGTGCCAGCAGCATCGACAGGGTGACTAATGAAAAACTGTTTTTT	CASSIDRVTNEKLFF
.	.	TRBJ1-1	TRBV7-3	TGTGCCAGCAGCCCGGGGGGGAGGACTGAAGCTTTCTTT	CASSPGGRTEAFF
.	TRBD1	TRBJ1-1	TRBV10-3	TGTGCCATCAGTGAGTCGGGCGGAGGACAGGTCCATCGGGCCACTGAAGCTTTCTTT	CAISESGGGQVHRATEAFF
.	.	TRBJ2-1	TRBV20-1	TGCAGTGCTAGAGTCGCGGGGAGAGGGAGTAGTGAGCAGTTCTTC	CSARVAGRGSSEQFF
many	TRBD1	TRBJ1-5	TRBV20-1	TGCAGTGCGGGGGTAGGGGGCAACAATCAGCCCCAGCATTTT	CSAGVGGNNQPQHF
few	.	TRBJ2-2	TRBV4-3	TGCGCCAGCAGCCAAGATCGGATGAGCGGGGAGCTGTTTTTT	CASSQDRMSGELFF
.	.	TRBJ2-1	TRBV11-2	TGTGCCAGCAGCCCGCGAGGGATATCGGAGGGAGAGCAGTTCTTC	CASSPRGISEGEQFF
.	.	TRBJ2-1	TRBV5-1	TGCGCCAGCAGCAGACCCGGGGACTACAATGAGCAGTTCTTC	CASSRPGDYNEQFF
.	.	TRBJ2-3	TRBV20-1	TGCAGTGCTTTCGGAGGGCTCGGCACAGATACGCAGTATTTT	CSAFGGLGTDTQYF
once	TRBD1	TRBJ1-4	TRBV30	TGTGCCTGGACCACCGGGACAGGAGGTGAAAAACTGTTTTTT	CAWTTGTGGEKLFF
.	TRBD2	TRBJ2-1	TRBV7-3	TGTGCCAGCAGCTTTACTGGGACTAGCGGGCACAATGAGCAGTTCTTC	CASSFTGTSGHNEQFF
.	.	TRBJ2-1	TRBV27	TGTGCCAGCAGTTTACTCCCCCAGGGCCATGAGCAGTTCTTC	CASSLLPQGHEQFF
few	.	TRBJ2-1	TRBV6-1	TGTGCCAGCAGCAGACGGGCCTCCTACAATGAGCAGTTCTTC	CASSRRASYNEQFF
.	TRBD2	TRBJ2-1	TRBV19	TGTGCCAGTAGTATAGGGTCTAGCGGGTACAATGAGCAGTTCTTC	CASSIGSSGYNEQFF
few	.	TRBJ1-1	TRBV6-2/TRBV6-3	TGTGCCAGCAGCAAACTTATGAACACTGAAGCTTTCTTT	CASSKLMNTEAFF
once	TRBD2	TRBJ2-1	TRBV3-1	TGTGCCAGCAGTCATCAAGCGGGAGGTTACAATGAGCAGTTCTTC	CASSHQAGGYNEQFF
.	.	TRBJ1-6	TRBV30	TGTGCCTGGAGTGTACGGGGGGGATCACCCCTCCACTTT	CAWSVRGGSPLHF
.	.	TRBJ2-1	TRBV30	TGTGCCTGGAACCGACGGCTGGGTGAGCAGTTCTTC	CAWNRRLGEQFF
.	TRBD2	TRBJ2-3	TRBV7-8	TGTGCCAGCAGCCCCAGGACTAGCGGGTCTAGAGATACGCAGTATTTT	CASSPRTSGSRDTQYF
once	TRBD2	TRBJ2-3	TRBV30	TGTGCCTGGTCTCGCGGACTAGCAGGCCGCACAGATACGCAGTATTTT	CAWSRGLAGRTDTQYF
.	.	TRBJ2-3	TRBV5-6	TGTGCCAGCACCGGACTTTCTAGCACAGATACGCAGTATTTT	CASTGLSSTDTQYF
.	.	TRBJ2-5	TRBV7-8	TGTGCCAGCAGCCAGACAACAGGTCTACATGAGACCCAGTACTTC	CASSQTTGLHETQYF
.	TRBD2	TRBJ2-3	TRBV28	TGTGCCAGCAGCGCCCCCCGGGGGGGGCGCCGGGCAGATACGCAGTATTTT	CASSAPRGGRRADTQYF
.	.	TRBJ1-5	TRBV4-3	TGCGCCAGCAGCCAGGAAGCGTTTGCAGGGAATCAGCCCCAGCATTTT	CASSQEAFAGNQPQHF
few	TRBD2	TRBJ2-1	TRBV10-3	TGTGCCATCAGTGGGGGAGGGTCCTACAATGAGCAGTTCTTC	CAISGGGSYNEQFF
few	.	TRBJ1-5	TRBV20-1	TGCAGTGCCCTAGAGGTGGTCAGGGCCAATCAGCCCCAGCATTTT	CSALEVVRANQPQHF
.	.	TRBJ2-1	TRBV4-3	TGCGCCAGCAGCCAAGTTAGCCACAATGAGCAGTTCTTC	CASSQVSHNEQFF
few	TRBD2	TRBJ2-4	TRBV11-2	TGTGCCAGCAGCTTAGTAGGACTAGCGGTAAACATTCAGTACTTC	CASSLVGLAVNIQYF
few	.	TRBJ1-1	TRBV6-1	TGTGCCAGCAGTCCCCTCCCAAGGGGCGAGGGGTTGAACACTGAAGCTTTCTTT	CASSPLPRGEGLNTEAFF
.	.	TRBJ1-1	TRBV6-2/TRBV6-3	TGTGCCAGCAGCCCCACCAGGAACACTGAAGCTTTCTTT	CASSPTRNTEAFF
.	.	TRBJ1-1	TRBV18	TGTGCCAGCTCACCACGGGGATCCATGAACACTGAAGCTTTCTTT	CASSPRGSMNTEAFF
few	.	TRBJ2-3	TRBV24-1	TGTGCCACCAGTGCCCTGCAGAAGCAGGGGATCACAGATACGCAGTATTTT	CATSALQKQGITDTQYF
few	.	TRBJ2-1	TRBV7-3	TGTGCCAGCAGCTTAAGCCTGTACAATGAGCAGTTCTTC	CASSLSLYNEQFF
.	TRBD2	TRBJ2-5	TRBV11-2	TGTGCCAGCAGCTGGACTAGCGGGAGGGCCGAAGAGACCCAGTACTTC	CASSWTSGRAEETQYF
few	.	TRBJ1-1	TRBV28	TGTGCCAGCATAACTATGAACACTGAAGCTTTCTTT	CASITMNTEAFF
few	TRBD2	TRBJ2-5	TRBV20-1	TGCAGTGCTAGAGATCGGACTAGCGGCGGCGGGGTGGCCCAGTACTTC	CSARDRTSGGGVAQYF